The 30 T cell receptor beta chains listed next were all sequenced from one sample in a study of control samples from healthy donors and cancer patients. Sequenced by immunoSEQ multiplex PCR; TCRdb stores in-frame clones only, minus some. The sample records 90,000 to 100,000 clones, about 88% being singletons. Sample: PBMCs. The receptors were sampled from a man between 65 and 80 years old with lung cancer.

This clone was seen a few times. The CDR3 bases are TGTGCCACCAGTGATACCGAGTATGGCTACACCTTC. Its protein is CATSDTEYGYTF. The chain links TRBV24-1 to TRBJ1-2; D is unresolved. CDR3 length equals 12 residues. V dropped 3 bases and J dropped 5 bases, with 6 bases sitting between them. Germline-derived CDR1 and CDR2 are KGHDR and SFDVKD.

The chain is built from TRBV5-4 and TRBJ2-7, with 11 bases that match TRBD2. The CDR3 consists of 15 residues. With V trimmed by 4 bases and J by 1 base, 4 bases remained unmatched. The germline CDR1 and CDR2 sequences are SGHNT and YYREEE (reference sequence). CDR3 residues: CASSRRLAGSYEQYF. In DNA form, the CDR3 reads TGTGCCAGCAGCCGCCGACTAGCGGGGTCCTACGAGCAGTACTTC.

The V gene is TRBV6-4, the J gene TRBJ2-4, with D hard to call. V was clipped by 2 bases and J by 0 bases, with 14 bases between them. CDR3 length equals 17 residues. Germline-derived CDR1 and CDR2 are MRHNA and SNTAGT. CDR3 region: CASSDTTRLIAKNIQYF. The CDR3 DNA is TGTGCCAGCAGTGACACGACGCGGCTAATAGCCAAAAACATTCAGTACTTC.

Worth noting for this clone: Distinct nucleotide sequences in the sample also encode this CDR3. The chain uses TRBV10-2 and TRBJ1-5; a possible D gene is TRBD1 (5 bases). The CDR3 spans 15 residues. V was clipped by 0 bases and J by 3 bases, with 9 bases between them. CDR1 is WSHSY, CDR2 SAAADI, per germline. The CDR3 sequence is CASSESGGSNQPQHF. CDR3 DNA: TGCGCCAGCAGTGAGTCGGGGGGATCCAATCAGCCCCAGCATTTT.

The V and J genes are TRBV3-1 (or the pseudogene TRBV3-2) and TRBJ1-2, with 11 bases fitting TRBD1. The CDR3 consists of 16 residues. Germline-derived CDR1 and CDR2 are LGHDT and YNNKEL (reference sequence). V dropped 0 bases and J dropped 6; count of bases not matched to a gene: 6. The CDR3 bases are TGTGCCAGCAGCCAAGATCGGGACAGGGGGTCGGATGGCTACACCTTC. It specifies CASSQDRDRGSDGYTF.

J is TRBJ2-3 and V is TRBV6-2 or TRBV6-3; 8 nucleotides align to TRBD2. Trimming removed 5 bases from V and 0 bases from J; junction bases left unmatched: 10. CDR3 length equals 17 residues. Germline V gene sequence: CDR1 MNHEY, CDR2 SVGEGT. The CDR3 sequence is CASSTGRLATSTDTQYF. In DNA form, the CDR3 reads TGTGCCAGCAGTACCGGGAGACTAGCGACTAGCACAGATACGCAGTATTTT.

The V gene is TRBV18, the J gene TRBJ1-5; possible D gene TRBD1, 6 bases. V lost 3 bases and J lost 4, with 13 bases in between. Germline CDR1 reads KGHSH; CDR2 reads LQKENI. The CDR3 is made up of 15 amino acids. The CDR3 protein is CASSPDLQGNQPQHF. The CDR3 DNA is TGTGCCAGCTCACCTGATCTACAGGGAAATCAGCCCCAGCATTTT.

The chain recombines TRBV19 with TRBJ1-4; 8 bases match TRBD1. CDR1 and CDR2 from the germline V gene are LNHDA and SQIVND (reference sequence). The V and J ends lost 4 bases and 8 bases, in that order; junction bases with no gene match: 6. The CDR3 covers 14 residues. CDR3 sequence: CASSTTGAVEKLFF. The CDR3 region has the DNA TGTGCCAGTAGTACGACAGGGGCGGTAGAAAAACTGTTTTTT.

V is TRBV30 and J is TRBJ1-3; D gene ambiguous. The CDR3 runs to 16 residues. From germline, CDR1 is GTSNPN and CDR2 SVGIG (reference sequence). The V end lost 3 bases, the J end lost 0 bases, and 15 bases lay between the germline ends. The DNA of the CDR3 is TGTGCCTGGAGGGTCGACCAGAGGATCTCTGGAAACACCATATATTTT. The encoded protein is CAWRVDQRISGNTIYF.

This chain joins TRBV15 and TRBJ1-4, with D unresolved. Germline V gene sequence: CDR1 LNHNV, CDR2 YYDKDF (reference sequence). The CDR3 spans 15 residues. V lost 0 bases, J lost 7 bases, and 12 bases lay in between. CDR3 coding DNA: TGTGCCACCAGCAGAGAAAAGGGATGGGGTGAAAAACTGTTTTTT. It yields the protein CATSREKGWGEKLFF.

The chain employs TRBV18 and TRBJ1-1; D may be TRBD1 (6 bases). Trimming removed 5 bases at V and 5 bases at J, with 21 bases between. From germline, CDR1 is KGHSH and CDR2 LQKENI. The CDR3 has 16 amino acids. As DNA, the CDR3 is TGTGCCAGCTCATCGAACGGCCCAGGGGTTGGGACTGAAGCTTTCTTT. It is translated as CASSSNGPGVGTEAFF.

This chain uses TRBV7-3 with TRBJ2-3, with 7 bases fitting TRBD2. From germline, CDR1 is SGHTA and CDR2 FQGTGA. The CDR3 runs 16 residues. V lost 1 base to trimming and J lost 2 bases; unmatched junction nucleotides: 6. The CDR3 sequence is CASSLSPAGLTDTQYF. The CDR3 nucleotides read TGTGCCAGCAGCTTAAGTCCAGCGGGGCTCACAGATACGCAGTATTTT. The complete variable domain, with remaining parts taken from reference TRBV7-3 and TRBJ2-3, reads GAGVSQTPSNKVTEKGKYVELRCDPISGHTALYWYRQSLGQGPEFLIYFQGTGAADDSGLPNDRFFAVRPEGSVSTLKIQRTERGDSAVYLCASSLSPAGLTDTQYFGPGTRLTVL.

The chain recombines TRBV19 with TRBJ1-5; D might be TRBD1 (6 bases). This CDR3 spans 15 amino acids. Germline V CDR1 and CDR2: LNHDA, SQIVND (reference sequence). The ends were cut back, 3 bases at V and 5 bases at J, with 14 bases in the middle. CDR3 loop: CASSMSPGGDQPQHF. For the CDR3, the DNA is TGTGCCAGTAGTATGAGTCCCGGGGGCGATCAGCCCCAGCATTTT.

V and J are TRBV28 and TRBJ2-1; 9 positions match TRBD1. The length of the CDR3 is 14 residues. The V and J ends lost 9 bases and 6 bases, in that order; junction bases with no gene match: 9. Germline CDR1 is MDHEN and CDR2 is SYDVKM. The CDR3 reads CASFLGQGVNEQFF. The CDR3 bases are TGTGCCAGTTTCCTGGGACAGGGTGTCAATGAGCAGTTCTTC. Complete variable domain (other parts from reference TRBV28 and TRBJ2-1): DVKVTQSSRYLVKRTGEKVFLECVQDMDHENMFWYRQDPGLGLRLIYFSYDVKMKEKGDIPEGYSVSREKKERFSLILESASTNQTSMYLCASFLGQGVNEQFFGPGTRLTVL.

The chain uses TRBV5-1 and TRBJ2-5; TRBD2 aligns across 12 bases. The ends lost 7 bases at V and 3 bases at J; junction bases unmatched: 10. This CDR3 contains 16 residues. Germline V gene sequence: CDR1 SGHRS, CDR2 YFSETQ. CDR3 region: CASGPRTSGVKETQYF. CDR3 in DNA: TGCGCCAGCGGACCCAGGACTAGCGGGGTGAAAGAGACCCAGTACTTC.

This clone appeared once. V is TRBV14 and J is TRBJ2-7; 9 nucleotides match TRBD1. The CDR3 spans 15 residues. With V trimmed by 4 bases and J by 3 bases, 7 bases remained unmatched. Germline V gene lookup returns CDR1 SGHDN and CDR2 FVKESK. The CDR3 reads CASSPLGTGNYEQYF. The CDR3 DNA is TGTGCCAGCAGCCCACTCGGGACAGGGAACTACGAGCAGTACTTC.

The chain links TRBV5-6 to TRBJ1-1; a weak D match, TRBD1 (5 bases). CDR3 length: 13 residues. Germline loops: CDR1 SGHDT, CDR2 YYEEEE. V lost 4 bases to trimming and J lost 0 bases, with 7 bases between them. The CDR3: CASSQGVNTEAFF. The CDR3, as DNA: TGTGCCAGCAGCCAAGGGGTGAACACTGAAGCTTTCTTT.

V is TRBV24-1 and J is TRBJ1-5; D is perhaps TRBD1 (6 bases). The germline V gene encodes CDR1 KGHDR and CDR2 SFDVKD. The CDR3 is made up of 14 amino acids. The V gene lost 4 bases and the J gene lost 2 bases, with 8 bases spanning the gap. The CDR3 sequence: CATSDGGGNQPQHF. The CDR3 bases are TGTGCCACCAGTGACGGGGGCGGCAATCAGCCCCAGCATTTT.

The gene calls are TRBV5-1 and TRBJ1-2; tentative D call: TRBD1 (6 bases). This CDR3 spans 15 amino acids. V was pared by 4 bases and J by 4 bases, with 17 bases between. Germline CDR1 SGHRS, CDR2 YFSETQ. The CDR3 loop reads CASSQGFGGSYGYTF. The DNA of the CDR3 is TGCGCCAGCAGCCAGGGTTTTGGGGGCAGCTATGGCTACACCTTC.

The chain has TRBV30 and TRBJ1-1; D remains unclear. The ends were cut back, 8 bases at V and 0 bases at J, with 16 bases in the middle. The CDR3 runs to 14 residues. The germline V gene has CDR1 GTSNPN and CDR2 SVGIG (reference sequence). CDR3 sequence: CAEKEWAMNTEAFF. The DNA for the CDR3 is TGTGCCGAGAAGGAGTGGGCCATGAACACTGAAGCTTTCTTT.

This clone appeared a few times. This chain uses TRBV5-1 with TRBJ2-6, with 7 bases aligning to TRBD2. The CDR3 spans 18 residues. Germline values: CDR1 SGHRS, CDR2 YFSETQ. The junction had 14 bases not matched to a gene; V was cut back by 8 bases and J by 0 bases. CDR3 residues: CASERGRGVSSGANVLTF. The CDR3 DNA reads as TGCGCCAGTGAGCGGGGCCGGGGGGTTAGCTCTGGGGCCAACGTCCTGACTTTC.

The genes are TRBV6-5 and TRBJ2-1, with TRBD2 as a possible D gene (6 bases). Trimming took 5 bases from V and 7 from J, leaving 18 bases between them. Germline-derived CDR1 and CDR2 are MNHEY and SVGAGI. The CDR3 runs 15 residues. The CDR3 spells CASSPILARGNEQFF. The CDR3 DNA follows: TGTGCCAGCAGTCCAATACTCGCTCGGGGGAATGAGCAGTTCTTC.

The chain joins TRBV5-4 to TRBJ1-2; D might be TRBD1 (5 bases). Trimming stripped 3 bases from V and 2 bases from J, with 17 bases between. Looked up from germline, CDR1 is SGHNT and CDR2 is YYREEE (reference sequence). CDR3 length: 16 residues. CDR3 bases: TGTGCCAGCAGCTCTGGGGCGGGGCTGAAGAACTATGGCTACACCTTC. This sequence encodes CASSSGAGLKNYGYTF.

The gene calls are TRBV30 and TRBJ2-7, with TRBD1 matching over 9 bases. This CDR3 comprises 15 residues. The J segment lost 7 bases and the V segment lost 0 bases, leaving 10 bases of the junction unmatched. Germline assignment: CDR1 GTSNPN and CDR2 SVGIG (reference sequence). CDR3 DNA sequence: TGTGCCTGGAGTGTACCGGGGACAGGGTCTCGAGAGCAGTACTTC. Translating it yields CAWSVPGTGSREQYF.

Points on this clone: The junction departs from germline at one end; a sequencing error may be responsible. The chain carries TRBV6-2 or TRBV6-3 and TRBJ2-3; TRBD2 agrees at 11 bases. CDR1 and CDR2 (germline): MNHEY, SVGEGT. The CDR3 runs to 15 residues. The CDR3 sequence: CANSFSGGATDTQYF. The CDR3 DNA is TGTGCCAACAGTTTTAGCGGGGGGGCCACAGATACGCAGTATTTT.

This clone was seen only once. The rearrangement links TRBV19 to TRBJ2-7, with 8 nucleotides matching TRBD2. Germline trimming cut 7 bases from V and 4 bases from J; bases unmatched to any gene: 6. There are 13 residues in the CDR3. The germline CDR1 and CDR2 sequences are LNHDA and SQIVND (reference sequence). This CDR3 reads CASTTGGGYEQYF. As DNA, the CDR3 is TGTGCCAGTACCACCGGGGGGGGGTACGAGCAGTACTTC.

The chain couples TRBV5-1 to TRBJ2-4; D could derive from TRBD1 or TRBD2 (5 bases each). Per germline, CDR1 SGHRS and CDR2 YFSETQ. Trimming removed 0 bases from V and 12 bases from J, with 19 bases in between. This CDR3 spans 15 amino acids. The DNA of the CDR3 is TGCGCCAGCAGCTTGGCCGAGGGCCCCCAAGGGGCTCAGTACTTC. Protein sequence: CASSLAEGPQGAQYF.

The rearrangement uses TRBV3-1 (or the pseudogene TRBV3-2) and TRBJ1-3; D might be TRBD1 (5 bases). This CDR3 is 15 amino acids long. Per the germline V gene, CDR1 is LGHDT and CDR2 is YNNKEL (reference sequence). V was clipped by 0 bases and J by 9 bases, with 15 bases between them. CDR3 coding DNA: TGTGCCAGCAGCCAAGACGCAGGGACTCGAAGCACCATATATTTT. As protein: CASSQDAGTRSTIYF.

The chain combines TRBV14 with TRBJ2-5; maybe TRBD1 (6 bases). The CDR3 is 16 amino acids. Germline-derived CDR1 and CDR2 are SGHDN and FVKESK. Trimming stripped 0 bases from V and 0 bases from J, with 11 bases between. CDR3 sequence: CASSQDLGQYQETQYF. The CDR3 nucleotides read TGTGCCAGCAGCCAAGATCTAGGACAGTACCAAGAGACCCAGTACTTC.

This clone was recorded once. The V call is TRBV6-1, the J call TRBJ1-4; D not certain. V lost 0 bases and J 0 bases, leaving 8 bases between the germline ends. The CDR3 loop spans 16 amino acids. CDR1 and CDR2 (germline): MNHNS, SASEGT. The CDR3 region is CASSEASLATNEKLFF. The CDR3 DNA follows: TGTGCCAGCAGTGAAGCTAGTCTTGCAACTAATGAAAAACTGTTTTTT.